This T cell receptor beta chain was observed in a study of blood T cell repertoires in COVID-19. Looking at the study overall: The United States, Italy and Spain provided the acute and convalescent COVID-19 samples. Sample material is recorded as cDNA or gDNA derived from T cells, B-cell-depleted T cells, or PBMCs.

In the original processing: Researchers report that nucleated cell counts were estimated from reference gene primer amplification. Method: immunoSEQ multiplex PCR; TCRdb's copy keeps in-frame clones and lacks some. That table is the source of V, J and clone size, and D and trimming were worked out from the DNA. The data hold roughly 60,000 clones, with more than 85% observed a single time. The CDR3 sequence is 16 residues long. Germline CDR1 SGHRS, CDR2 YFSETQ. Trimming left V 4 bases short and J 2 bases short, with 17 bases between. The V call is TRBV5-1, the J call TRBJ2-3; D may be TRBD2 (6 bases). What was sequenced was peripheral blood. The sequence came from a man between 65 and 79 years old with acute or convalescent COVID-19. CDR3 in DNA: TGCGCCAGCAGCAAAGCCGGGACTCTTACCACAGATACGCAGTATTTT. As protein: CASSKAGTLTTDTQYF.